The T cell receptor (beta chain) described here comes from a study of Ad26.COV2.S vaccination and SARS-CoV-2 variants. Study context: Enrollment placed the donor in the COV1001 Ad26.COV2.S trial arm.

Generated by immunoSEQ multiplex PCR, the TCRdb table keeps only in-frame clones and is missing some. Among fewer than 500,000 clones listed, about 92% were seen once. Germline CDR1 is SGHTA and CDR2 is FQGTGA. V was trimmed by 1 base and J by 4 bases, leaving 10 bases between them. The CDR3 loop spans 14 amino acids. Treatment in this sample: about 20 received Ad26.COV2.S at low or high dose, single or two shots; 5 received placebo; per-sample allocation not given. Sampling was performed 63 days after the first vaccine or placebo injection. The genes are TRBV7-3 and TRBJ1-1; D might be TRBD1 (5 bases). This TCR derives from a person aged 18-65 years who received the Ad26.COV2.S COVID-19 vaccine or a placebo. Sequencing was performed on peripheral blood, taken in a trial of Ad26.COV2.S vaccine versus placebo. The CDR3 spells CASSLNRGGTEAFF. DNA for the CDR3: TGTGCCAGCAGCTTAAACCGCGGGGGCACTGAAGCTTTCTTT.